These T cell receptor beta chains were read from a single sample in a study of T cell responses to AZD1222 COVID-19 vaccine. TCRdb's table, derived via immunoSEQ multiplex PCR, lists solely in-frame clones and lacks some. Of 90,000 to 110,000 clones in the sample, about 88% were seen once. The starting material was peripheral blood, obtained on day 0 of AZD1222 vaccination. These receptor sequences come from an adult in good health. CDR3s include the opening cysteine and the closing phenylalanine or tryptophan. D genes are given only for firm matches. Clone size is stated in some rows and not others, as once, few, many or a class when expanded.

V	J	size	D	CDR3	DNA
TRBV4-2	TRBJ2-3	.	TRBD2	CASSQEVSGRATDTQYF	TGTGCCAGCAGCCAAGAAGTTAGCGGGAGGGCAACAGATACGCAGTATTTT
TRBV4-1	TRBJ2-7	.	.	CASSQVIRLEQYF	TGCGCCAGCAGCCAAGTGATCCGATTAGAGCAGTACTTC
TRBV19	TRBJ2-1	.	TRBD2	CASSPPPGLAGGTEQFF	TGTGCCAGTAGTCCTCCGCCGGGACTAGCGGGAGGAACTGAGCAGTTCTTC
TRBV19	TRBJ2-7	once	TRBD1	CASSNRGAYEQYF	TGTGCCAGTAGTAACAGGGGGGCCTACGAGCAGTACTTC
TRBV7-6	TRBJ1-1	.	.	CASSLGGGRNTEAFF	TGTGCCAGCAGCTTAGGAGGTGGCAGGAACACTGAAGCTTTCTTT
TRBV10-3	TRBJ2-1	.	TRBD1	CAISADRGGNEQFF	TGTGCCATCAGTGCGGACAGGGGGGGCAATGAGCAGTTCTTC
TRBV12-3/TRBV12-4	TRBJ2-2	.	.	CASRRENTGELFF	TGTGCCAGCAGGCGAGAGAACACCGGGGAGCTGTTTTTT
TRBV5-1	TRBJ2-1	.	TRBD2	CASSSETSAGGDEQFF	TGCGCCAGCAGCTCTGAGACTAGCGCCGGTGGGGATGAGCAGTTCTTC
TRBV5-1	TRBJ2-5	.	.	CASSLSASETQYF	TGCGCCAGCAGCTTGTCGGCGTCAGAGACCCAGTACTTC
TRBV11-1	TRBJ2-5	.	.	CASSFQGFETQYF	TGTGCCAGCAGCTTTCAGGGATTTGAGACCCAGTACTTC
TRBV12-1	TRBJ1-2	.	.	CASSTGQLYGYTF	TGTGCCAGCAGCACCGGACAACTCTATGGCTACACCTTC
TRBV21-1	TRBJ2-7	.	.	CASSKSIWTGRPYEQYF	TGTGCCAGCAGCAAATCGATCTGGACAGGGAGGCCCTACGAGCAGTACTTC
TRBV9	TRBJ1-2	few	TRBD1	CASSVAQGYGYTF	TGTGCCAGCAGCGTCGCACAGGGGTATGGCTACACCTTC
TRBV6-2/TRBV6-3	TRBJ2-7	.	TRBD1	CASRRQGSSYEQYF	TGTGCCAGCCGCCGACAGGGTAGCTCCTACGAGCAGTACTTC
TRBV7-9	TRBJ2-1	.	TRBD2	CASSLGLAGNVIF	TGTGCCAGCAGCTTAGGACTAGCGGGGAACGTGATCTTC
TRBV18	TRBJ2-7	.	TRBD1	CASSPLQGARGEQYF	TGTGCCAGCTCCCCTTTACAGGGGGCTAGGGGCGAGCAGTACTTC
TRBV28	TRBJ2-7	once	TRBD2	CASSLSGNSYEQYF	TGTGCCAGCAGTTTAAGCGGGAATTCCTACGAGCAGTACTTC
TRBV2	TRBJ1-5	.	.	CASRRGGDNQPQHF	TGTGCCAGCAGGAGAGGCGGGGATAACCAGCCCCAGCATTTT
TRBV4-2	TRBJ1-4	.	TRBD1	CASSQAKTGQGFNEKLFF	TGTGCCAGCAGCCAGGCCAAGACGGGACAGGGCTTTAATGAAAAACTGTTTTTT
TRBV25-1	TRBJ1-6	.	.	CATNDFFGSPLHF	TGTGCCACCAACGACTTTTTTGGCTCACCCCTCCACTTT
TRBV7-2	TRBJ2-7	.	.	CASSLAPLNPTYEQYF	TGTGCCAGCAGCTTAGCGCCCCTTAACCCGACGTACGAGCAGTACTTC
TRBV19	TRBJ2-3	.	TRBD2	CASSPEGAGVRDTQYF	TGTGCCAGTAGTCCCGAAGGGGCGGGAGTTAGAGATACGCAGTATTTT
TRBV7-8	TRBJ2-2	.	TRBD1	CASSGTGGVTGELFF	TGTGCCAGCAGCGGTACAGGGGGCGTCACCGGGGAGCTGTTTTTT
TRBV9	TRBJ2-5	.	.	CASSVAGTTQYF	TGTGCCAGCAGCGTAGCAGGGACCACCCAGTACTTC
TRBV7-3	TRBJ2-5	.	.	CASSRRGRADLETQYF	TGTGCCAGCAGCCGTAGGGGGAGGGCCGATTTAGAGACCCAGTACTTC
TRBV6-2/TRBV6-3	TRBJ2-3	.	.	CASSRQGFPDTQYF	TGTGCCAGCAGTAGGCAGGGGTTCCCAGATACGCAGTATTTT
TRBV28	TRBJ2-1	few	.	CASSTGLPSYNEQFF	TGTGCCAGCAGTACTGGACTACCTAGCTACAATGAGCAGTTCTTC
TRBV6-1	TRBJ2-7	.	TRBD2	CASSEGGLAWYEQYF	TGTGCCAGCAGTGAAGGAGGACTAGCGTGGTACGAGCAGTACTTC
TRBV28	TRBJ1-2	.	.	CASSTVKLYGYTF	TGTGCCAGCAGCACGGTGAAACTCTATGGCTACACCTTC
TRBV29-1	TRBJ2-5	.	.	CSVDGQQETQYF	TGCAGCGTTGATGGACAACAAGAGACCCAGTACTTC
TRBV19	TRBJ1-5	.	.	CASSSQGRFNQPQHF	TGTGCCAGTAGTAGCCAGGGGAGATTCAATCAGCCCCAGCATTTT
TRBV6-5	TRBJ2-7	.	TRBD2	CASSYTLTSSYEQYF	TGTGCCAGCAGTTACACATTGACTAGCAGCTACGAGCAGTACTTC
TRBV7-8	TRBJ1-1	.	TRBD1	CASSRGQGGLWAEAFF	TGTGCCAGCAGCCGCGGACAGGGAGGTTTATGGGCTGAAGCTTTCTTT
TRBV2	TRBJ2-6	.	TRBD1	CASKTGTSGANVLTF	TGTGCCAGCAAGACAGGGACCTCCGGGGCCAACGTCCTGACTTTC
TRBV19	TRBJ1-5	.	.	CASSIRTAGSNQPQHF	TGTGCCAGTAGTATCCGGACGGCGGGGAGCAATCAGCCCCAGCATTTT
TRBV5-3	TRBJ2-1	.	TRBD2	CARSFSGGGVNEQFF	TGTGCCAGAAGCTTTTCGGGAGGAGGAGTCAATGAGCAGTTCTTC
TRBV28	TRBJ1-1	.	.	CASSRQFGAFF	TGTGCCAGCAGTAGACAGTTCGGAGCTTTCTTT
TRBV3-1/TRBV3-2	TRBJ1-1	.	TRBD1	CASSQWDRWNTEAFF	TGTGCCAGCAGCCAGTGGGACAGGTGGAACACTGAAGCTTTCTTT
TRBV29-1	TRBJ2-7	.	TRBD2	CSARTSGTSPAGYEQYF	TGCAGCGCCAGGACTAGCGGGACCTCACCGGCGGGGTACGAGCAGTACTTC
TRBV19	TRBJ2-1	.	.	CASSTSGQATYNEQFF	TGTGCCAGTAGTACCTCTGGACAAGCCACCTACAATGAGCAGTTCTTC
TRBV6-5	TRBJ1-1	.	.	CASSYKGLNTEAFF	TGTGCCAGCAGTTACAAGGGCTTGAACACTGAAGCTTTCTTT
TRBV5-1	TRBJ2-1	.	.	CASEWGLASSYNEQFF	TGCGCCAGCGAGTGGGGCCTGGCTAGCTCTTACAATGAGCAGTTCTTC
TRBV19	TRBJ2-5	.	TRBD2	CASRVAGPSLETQYF	TGTGCCAGTAGGGTAGCGGGACCATCTCTGGAGACCCAGTACTTC
TRBV27	TRBJ1-1	.	.	CASSLLTYTEAFF	TGTGCCAGCAGTTTATTGACGTATACTGAAGCTTTCTTT
TRBV28	TRBJ1-6	.	.	CASSLPVISYNSPLHF	TGTGCCAGCAGTTTACCGGTGATCTCCTATAATTCACCCCTCCACTTT
TRBV28	TRBJ2-1	.	.	CASSRGSSNEQFF	TGTGCCAGCAGCCGAGGGTCGAGCAATGAGCAGTTCTTC
TRBV5-1	TRBJ1-6	.	TRBD1	CASSSMGQYNSPLHF	TGCGCCAGCAGCTCGATGGGACAGTATAATTCACCCCTCCACTTT
TRBV19	TRBJ1-1	.	.	CASSPQTNTEAFF	TGTGCCAGTAGTCCGCAGACGAACACTGAAGCTTTCTTT
TRBV2	TRBJ1-1	.	.	CASSENTEAFF	TGTGCCAGCAGTGAGAACACTGAAGCTTTCTTT
TRBV12-3/TRBV12-4	TRBJ2-7	.	.	CASSLRSYEQYF	TGTGCCAGCAGTTTGCGCTCCTACGAGCAGTACTTC
TRBV19	TRBJ2-2	.	.	CASSIGGADTGELFF	TGTGCCAGTAGTATTGGGGGAGCGGACACCGGGGAGCTGTTTTTT
TRBV18	TRBJ2-3	.	.	CASSPSTDTQYF	TGTGCCAGCTCACCGTCCACAGATACGCAGTATTTT
TRBV5-1	TRBJ2-1	.	TRBD2	CASSPLLLAGSYNEQFF	TGCGCCAGCAGCCCACTCCTACTAGCGGGGAGTTACAATGAGCAGTTCTTC
TRBV6-7	TRBJ1-2	.	TRBD1	CASSAGGECFGYTF	TGTGCCAGCAGTGCAGGGGGCGAATGTTTTGGCTACACCTTC
TRBV29-1	TRBJ2-5	.	.	CSVEGPRKETQYF	TGCAGCGTTGAAGGGCCGAGAAAAGAGACCCAGTACTTC
TRBV5-4	TRBJ1-1	.	.	CASSSLLGQNTEAFF	TGTGCCAGCAGCTCCCTCCTTGGACAGAACACTGAAGCTTTCTTT
TRBV27	TRBJ1-2	.	TRBD1	CASSFSDRASYGYTF	TGTGCCAGCAGTTTTTCGGACAGGGCGAGCTATGGCTACACCTTC
TRBV19	TRBJ2-1	.	.	CASSIPQGSSYNEQFF	TGTGCCAGTAGTATCCCACAGGGTAGCTCCTACAATGAGCAGTTCTTC
TRBV6-6	TRBJ1-5	.	TRBD1	CASSYRGLGQPQHF	TGTGCCAGCAGTTACAGGGGGCTGGGTCAGCCCCAGCATTTT
TRBV15	TRBJ2-3	once	TRBD2	CATSRDRLAAGDTQYF	TGTGCCACCAGCAGAGATCGACTAGCGGCCGGGGATACGCAGTATTTT